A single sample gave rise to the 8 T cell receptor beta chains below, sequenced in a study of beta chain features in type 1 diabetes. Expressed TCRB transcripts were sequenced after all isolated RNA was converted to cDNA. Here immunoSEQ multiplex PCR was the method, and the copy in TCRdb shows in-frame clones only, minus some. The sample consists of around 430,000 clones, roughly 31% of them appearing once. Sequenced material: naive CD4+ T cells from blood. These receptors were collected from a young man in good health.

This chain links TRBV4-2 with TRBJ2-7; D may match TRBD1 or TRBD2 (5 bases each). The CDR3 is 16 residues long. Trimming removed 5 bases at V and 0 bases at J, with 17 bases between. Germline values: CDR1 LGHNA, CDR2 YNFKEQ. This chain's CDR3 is CASSEAGAASSYEQYF. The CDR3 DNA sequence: TGTGCCAGCAGCGAAGCCGGGGCGGCCAGCTCCTACGAGCAGTACTTC.

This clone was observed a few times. CDR3 loop: CASSPELAASNEKLFF. The DNA of the CDR3 is TGCGCCAGCAGCCCTGAGTTGGCAGCCTCTAATGAAAAACTGTTTTTT. The V call is TRBV4-3, the J call TRBJ1-4; D gene uncertain. Trimming took 4 bases from V and 3 from J, leaving 15 bases between them. Germline lookup yields CDR1 LGHNA and CDR2 YSLEER. The CDR3 has 16 amino acids.

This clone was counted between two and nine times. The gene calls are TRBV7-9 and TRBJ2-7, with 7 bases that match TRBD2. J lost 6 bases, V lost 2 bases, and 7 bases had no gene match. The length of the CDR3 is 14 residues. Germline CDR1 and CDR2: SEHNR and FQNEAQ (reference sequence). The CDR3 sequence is CASSLTTSVPEQYF. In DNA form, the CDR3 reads TGTGCCAGCAGCTTAACTACTAGCGTTCCCGAGCAGTACTTC. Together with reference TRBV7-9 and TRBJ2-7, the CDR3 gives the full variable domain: DTGVSQNPRHKITKRGQNVTFRCDPISEHNRLYWYRQTLGQGPEFLTYFQNEAQLEKSRLLSDRFSAERPKGSFSTLEIQRTEQGDSAMYLCASSLTTSVPEQYFGPGTRLTVT.

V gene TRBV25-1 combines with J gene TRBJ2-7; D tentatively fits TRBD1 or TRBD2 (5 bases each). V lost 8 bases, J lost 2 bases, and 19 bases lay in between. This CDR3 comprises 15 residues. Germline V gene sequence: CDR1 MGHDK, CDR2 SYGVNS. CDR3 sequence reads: CASRAGTLNPYEQYF. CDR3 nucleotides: TGTGCCAGCCGAGCCGGGACCCTCAACCCCTACGAGCAGTACTTC.

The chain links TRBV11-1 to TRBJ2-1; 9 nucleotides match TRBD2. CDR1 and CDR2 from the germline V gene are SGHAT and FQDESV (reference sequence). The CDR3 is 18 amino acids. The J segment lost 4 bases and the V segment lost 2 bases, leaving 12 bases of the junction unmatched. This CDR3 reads CASSLSPSGIYVYNEQFF. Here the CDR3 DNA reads TGTGCCAGCAGCTTATCACCTAGCGGGATATACGTATACAATGAGCAGTTCTTC.

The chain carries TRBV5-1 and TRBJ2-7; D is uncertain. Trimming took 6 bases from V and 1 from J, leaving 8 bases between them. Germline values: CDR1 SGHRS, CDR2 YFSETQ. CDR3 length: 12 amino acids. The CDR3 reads CASTPDSYEQYF. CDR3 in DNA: TGCGCCAGCACCCCGGATTCCTACGAGCAGTACTTC.

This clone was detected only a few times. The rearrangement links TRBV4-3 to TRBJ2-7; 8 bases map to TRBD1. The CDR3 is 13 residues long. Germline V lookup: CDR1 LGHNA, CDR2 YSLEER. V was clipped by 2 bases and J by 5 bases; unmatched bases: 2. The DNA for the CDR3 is TGCGCCAGCAGCCAACTGACAGGGGACGAGCAGTACTTC. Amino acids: CASSQLTGDEQYF.

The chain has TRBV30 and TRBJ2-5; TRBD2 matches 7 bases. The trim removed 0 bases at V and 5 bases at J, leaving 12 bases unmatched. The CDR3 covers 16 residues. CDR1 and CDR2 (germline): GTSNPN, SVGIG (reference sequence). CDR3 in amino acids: CAWSVGPAGKRETQYF. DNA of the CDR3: TGTGCCTGGAGTGTAGGGCCAGCGGGAAAGCGGGAGACCCAGTACTTC.